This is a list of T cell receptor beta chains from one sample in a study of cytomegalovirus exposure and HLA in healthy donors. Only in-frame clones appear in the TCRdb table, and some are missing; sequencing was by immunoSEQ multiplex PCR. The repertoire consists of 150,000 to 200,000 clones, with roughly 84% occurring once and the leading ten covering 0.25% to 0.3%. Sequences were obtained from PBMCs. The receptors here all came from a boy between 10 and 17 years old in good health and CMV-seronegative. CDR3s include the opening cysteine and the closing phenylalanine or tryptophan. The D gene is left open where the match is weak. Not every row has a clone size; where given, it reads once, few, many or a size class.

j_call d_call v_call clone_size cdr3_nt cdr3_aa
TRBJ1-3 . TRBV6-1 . TGTGCCAGCAGTGGAAGACAGGTTGGGAACAGAAACACCATATATTTT CASSGRQVGNRNTIYF
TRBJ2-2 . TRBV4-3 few TGCGCCAGCGGGGGCGCAGGGAGTGGGAACACCGGGGAGCTGTTTTTT CASGGAGSGNTGELFF
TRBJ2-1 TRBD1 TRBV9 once TGTGCCAGCAGCGTAACAGGGGCGCCGGGCAATGAGCAGTTCTTC CASSVTGAPGNEQFF
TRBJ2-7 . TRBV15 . TGTGCCACCAGCAGAGAGGACAGTCCCTACGAGCAGTACTTC CATSREDSPYEQYF
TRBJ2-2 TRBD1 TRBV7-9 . TGTGCCAGCAGCTTTACAGGGGGCTCGGGCGGGGAGCTGTTTTTT CASSFTGGSGGELFF
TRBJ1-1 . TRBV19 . TGTGCCAGTAGTATATTGAGCGGGGGCTACACTGAAGCTTTCTTT CASSILSGGYTEAFF
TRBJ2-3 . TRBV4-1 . TGCGCCAGCAGCCAAGATGGGGGGGCTCGGACAGATACGCAGTATTTT CASSQDGGARTDTQYF
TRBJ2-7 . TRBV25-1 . TGTGCCAGCCAAGGGGCAGGGCAGTACGAGCAGTACTTC CASQGAGQYEQYF
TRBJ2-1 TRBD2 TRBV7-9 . TGTGCCAGCAGCCCACTTATGGGAGCGGGATCTAGGGATGAGCAGTTCTTC CASSPLMGAGSRDEQFF
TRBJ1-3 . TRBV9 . TGTGCCAGCAGCGTAGAGGGAGCGGGAAACACCATATATTTT CASSVEGAGNTIYF
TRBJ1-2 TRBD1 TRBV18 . TGTGCCAGCTCGCGGGACAGGGTAAACTATGGCTACACCTTC CASSRDRVNYGYTF
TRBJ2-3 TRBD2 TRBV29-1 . TGCAGCGTTGTAGGTCTAGCGGGAGGCGAGGGTACGCAGTATTTT CSVVGLAGGEGTQYF
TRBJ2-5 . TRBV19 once TGTGCCAGTAGCTGGGCCTGGCAAGAGACCCAGTACTTC CASSWAWQETQYF
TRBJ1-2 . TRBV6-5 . TGTGCCAGCACCCCTCACGGGGTTGGTGGCTACACCTTC CASTPHGVGGYTF
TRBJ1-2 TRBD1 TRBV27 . TGTGCCAGCAGTACCCGACAGGGGGGCGGTAATGGCTACACCTTC CASSTRQGGGNGYTF
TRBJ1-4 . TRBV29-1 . TGCAGCACCCGGGGAACTAATGAAAAACTGTTTTTT CSTRGTNEKLFF
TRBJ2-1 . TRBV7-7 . TGTGCTAGCAGCCAGACGGGGAGTGGGAATGAGCAGTTCTTC CASSQTGSGNEQFF
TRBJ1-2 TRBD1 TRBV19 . TGTGCCAGTAGTGGTCTGGACAGGGTTTCCTATGGCTACACCTTC CASSGLDRVSYGYTF
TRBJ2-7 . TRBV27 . TGTGCCAGCAGTTTACGTGGGGGCGGAAGGCGTCCAAGGCAGTACTTC CASSLRGGGRRPRQYF
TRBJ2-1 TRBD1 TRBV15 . TGTGCCACCAGCAGAGGGAATATACAGGGGGATGAGCAGTTCTTC CATSRGNIQGDEQFF
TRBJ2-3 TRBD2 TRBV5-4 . TGTGCCAGCAGCATCCTACCCCTCACTAGCGGGAGGACAGATACGCAGTATTTT CASSILPLTSGRTDTQYF
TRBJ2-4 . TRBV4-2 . TGTGCCAGCAGCCACCCCTGGGAGGGGGGTAGAGCCAAAAACATTCAGTACTTC CASSHPWEGGRAKNIQYF
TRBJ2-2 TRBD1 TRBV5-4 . TGTGCCAGCAGTTTTTCGGACAGGGTGACCGGGGAGCTGTTTTTT CASSFSDRVTGELFF
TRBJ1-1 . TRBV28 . TGTGCCAGCAGTGCAGGACATGTGAACACTGAAGCTTTCTTT CASSAGHVNTEAFF
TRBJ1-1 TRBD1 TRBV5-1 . TGCGCCAGCTTGGAGGGGGCTGGGCAAACTGAAGCTTTCTTT CASLEGAGQTEAFF
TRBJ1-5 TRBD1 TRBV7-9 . TGTGCCAGCAGCTCGTTAAACAGGGGTCAGCCCCAGCATTTT CASSSLNRGQPQHF
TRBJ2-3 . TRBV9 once TGTGCCAGCAGCCTCAGTTCGTCTAGCACAGATACGCAGTATTTT CASSLSSSSTDTQYF
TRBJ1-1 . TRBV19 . TGTGCCAGTAGGAATACAGGGTATACTGAAGCTTTCTTT CASRNTGYTEAFF
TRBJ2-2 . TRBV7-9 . TGTGCCAGCAGTCGGGTGGGAGTAGGCGACGGGGAGCTGTTTTTT CASSRVGVGDGELFF
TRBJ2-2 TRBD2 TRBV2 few TGTGCCAGCAGTGCAGGACTAGCGGAGAACACCGGGGAGCTGTTTTTT CASSAGLAENTGELFF
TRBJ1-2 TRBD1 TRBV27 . TGTGCCAGCAGTTTACGTCAAGGGGGGGACAGGATAAGTGGCTACACCTTC CASSLRQGGDRISGYTF
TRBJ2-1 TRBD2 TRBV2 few TGTGCCAGCAGTGAAAGCGCGGGAGCAGGGTTCGATGAGCAGTTCTTC CASSESAGAGFDEQFF
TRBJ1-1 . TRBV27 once TGTGCCAGCCAATGGGGAGGGGGGGCTTCTGAAGCTTTCTTT CASQWGGGASEAFF
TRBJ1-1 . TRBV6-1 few TGTGCCAGCCTGGAGGGAGCGATATTGAACACTGAAGCTTTCTTT CASLEGAILNTEAFF
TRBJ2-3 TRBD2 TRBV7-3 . TGTGCCAGCAGCTTATGGGCTAGCGGACCCACAGATACGCAGTATTTT CASSLWASGPTDTQYF
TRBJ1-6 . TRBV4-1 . TGCGCCAGCAGCCAAGTCGGACGGGGGGCATCACCCCTCCACTTT CASSQVGRGASPLHF
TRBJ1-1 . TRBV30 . TGTGCCTGGAGTGTATTATTGTTCACTGAAGCTTTCTTT CAWSVLLFTEAFF
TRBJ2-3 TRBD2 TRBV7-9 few TGTGCCAGCAGCTTAGGCGGGAGGGCCACAGATACGCAGTATTTT CASSLGGRATDTQYF
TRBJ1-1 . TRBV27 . TGTGCCAGCAGTTCTAGCACTGAAGCTTTCTTT CASSSSTEAFF
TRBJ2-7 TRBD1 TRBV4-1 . TGCGCCAGCAGCCAACCGGACAGGTCCCGCTACGAGCAGTACTTC CASSQPDRSRYEQYF
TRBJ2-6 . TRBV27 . TGTGCCACACAACACTCTGGGGCCAACGTCCTGACTTTC CATQHSGANVLTF
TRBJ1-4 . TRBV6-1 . TGTGCCAGCAATGATTTAGGGGTGGGGTCTACTAATGAAAAACTGTTTTTT CASNDLGVGSTNEKLFF
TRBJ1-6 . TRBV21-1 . TGTGCCAGCAGCAAAGGGACAGGGAATTCACCCCTCCACTTT CASSKGTGNSPLHF
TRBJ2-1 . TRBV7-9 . TGTGCCAGCAGCTTAGGATCCAGGGATGAGCAGTTCTTC CASSLGSRDEQFF
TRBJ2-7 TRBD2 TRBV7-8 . TGTGCCAGCAGCCATGAGCGGGGAAGCTCCTACGAGCAGTACTTC CASSHERGSSYEQYF